This TCR beta chain was documented in a study of T cell responses to AZD1222 COVID-19 vaccine. Germline V CDR1 and CDR2: SGHRS, YFSETQ. CDR3 size: 14 residues. Trimming at V came to 4 bases and at J to 4 bases, leaving 6 bases not matched to a gene. Using immunoSEQ multiplex PCR, the repertoire was profiled, and TCRdb retains in-frame clones only, with some absent. The data hold about 150,000 clones, with roughly 84% observed a single time. The clonotype was recovered from an adult who received the AZD1222 COVID-19 vaccine. The sequencing here drew on peripheral blood, taken 28 days after the second AZD1222 dose. The chain uses TRBV5-1 and TRBJ2-3, with TRBD2 matching 7 bases. CDR3 region: CASSRRGTPDTQYF. The CDR3 DNA reads TGCGCCAGCAGCCGGCGGGGGACGCCAGATACGCAGTATTTT. The full variable domain, rest sourced from reference TRBV5-1 and TRBJ2-3, is KAGVTQTPRYLIKTRGQQVTLSCSPISGHRSVSWYQQTPGQGLQFLFEYFSETQRNKGNFPGRFSGRQFSNSRSEMNVSTLELGDSALYLCASSRRGTPDTQYFGPGTRLTVL.